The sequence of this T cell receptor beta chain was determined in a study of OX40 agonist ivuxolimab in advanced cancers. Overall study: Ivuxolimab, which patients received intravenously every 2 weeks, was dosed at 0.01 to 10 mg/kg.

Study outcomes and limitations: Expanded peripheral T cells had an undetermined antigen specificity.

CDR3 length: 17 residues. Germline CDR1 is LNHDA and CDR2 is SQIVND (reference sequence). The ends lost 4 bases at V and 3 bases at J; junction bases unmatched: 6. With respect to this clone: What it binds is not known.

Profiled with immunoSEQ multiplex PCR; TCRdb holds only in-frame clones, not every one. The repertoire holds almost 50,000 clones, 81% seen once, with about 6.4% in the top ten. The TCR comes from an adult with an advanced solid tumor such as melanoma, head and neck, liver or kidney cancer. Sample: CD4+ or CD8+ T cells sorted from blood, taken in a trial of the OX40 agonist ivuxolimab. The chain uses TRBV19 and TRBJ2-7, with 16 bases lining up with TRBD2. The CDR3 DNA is TGTGCCAGTAGTACCCCGGGACTAGCGGGGGGGCTCTACGAGCAGTACGTC. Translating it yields CASSTPGLAGGLYEQYV.